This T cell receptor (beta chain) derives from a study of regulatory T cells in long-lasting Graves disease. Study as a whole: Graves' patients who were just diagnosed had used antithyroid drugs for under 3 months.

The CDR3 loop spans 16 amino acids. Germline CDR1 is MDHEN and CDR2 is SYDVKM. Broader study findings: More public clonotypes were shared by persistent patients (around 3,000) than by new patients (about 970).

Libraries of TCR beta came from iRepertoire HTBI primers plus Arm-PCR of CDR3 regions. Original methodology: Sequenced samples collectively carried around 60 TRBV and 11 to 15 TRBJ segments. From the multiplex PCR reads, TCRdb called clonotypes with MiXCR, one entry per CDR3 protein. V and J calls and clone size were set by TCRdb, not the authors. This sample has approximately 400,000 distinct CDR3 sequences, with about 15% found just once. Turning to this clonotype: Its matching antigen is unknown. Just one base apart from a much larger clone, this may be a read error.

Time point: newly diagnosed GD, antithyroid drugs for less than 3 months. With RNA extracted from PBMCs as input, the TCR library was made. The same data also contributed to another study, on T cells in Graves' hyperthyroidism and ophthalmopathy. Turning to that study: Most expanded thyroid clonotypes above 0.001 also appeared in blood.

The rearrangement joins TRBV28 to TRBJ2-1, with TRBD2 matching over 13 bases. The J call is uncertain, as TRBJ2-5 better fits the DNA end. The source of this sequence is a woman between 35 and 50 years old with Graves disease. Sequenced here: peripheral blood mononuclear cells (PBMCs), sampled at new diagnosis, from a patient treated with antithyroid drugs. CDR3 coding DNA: TGTGCCAGCACCATGACTAGCGGGAGGTCCCAAGTGGCCCAGTACTTC. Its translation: CASTMTSGRSQVAQYF.